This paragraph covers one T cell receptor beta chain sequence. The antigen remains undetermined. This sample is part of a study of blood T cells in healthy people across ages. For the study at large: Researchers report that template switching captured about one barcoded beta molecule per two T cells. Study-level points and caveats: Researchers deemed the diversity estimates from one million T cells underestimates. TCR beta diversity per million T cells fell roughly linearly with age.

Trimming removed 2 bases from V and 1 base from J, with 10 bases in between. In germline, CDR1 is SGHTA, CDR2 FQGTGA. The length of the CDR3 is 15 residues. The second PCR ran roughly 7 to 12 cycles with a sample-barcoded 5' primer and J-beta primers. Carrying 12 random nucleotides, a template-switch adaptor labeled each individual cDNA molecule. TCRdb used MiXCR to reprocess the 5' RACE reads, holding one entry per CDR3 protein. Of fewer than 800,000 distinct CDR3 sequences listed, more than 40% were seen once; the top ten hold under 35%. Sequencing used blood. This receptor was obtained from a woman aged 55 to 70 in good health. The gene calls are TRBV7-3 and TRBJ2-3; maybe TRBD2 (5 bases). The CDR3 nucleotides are TGTGCCAGCAGCTTATTGGGGAGTGGCACAGATACGCAGTATTTT. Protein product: CASSLLGSGTDTQYF.